These 12 T cell receptor beta chains share one sample of origin, sequenced in a study of tumor-infiltrating lymphocytes in primary liver carcinoma. Unsorted whole blood supplied the blood RNA, and germline DNA was isolated too. The input was 450 to 500 ng total RNA; TCR beta cDNA was made from it with a constant-region primer. What produced the TCR beta libraries was three nested multiplex PCR rounds using slightly modified ARM-PCR. With TRBV1-TRBV30 forward primers and a C-beta reverse primer, the first two PCR rounds were run for approximately 9 cycles each. One entry per CDR3 protein results from TCRdb running MiXCR on the multiplex PCR reads. The sample has almost 200,000 distinct CDR3 sequences; less than 75% are singletons. The source material was peripheral blood. These TCRs come from a woman aged 60-75 years with primary liver carcinoma and hepatitis B virus infection.

As for this clonotype: The CDR3 carries no conserved terminal phenylalanine or tryptophan, so it likely arises from a read error. V and J are TRBV12-3 or TRBV12-4 and TRBJ2-5; TRBD2 agrees at 7 bases. The CDR3 contains 13 residues. V dropped 6 bases and J dropped 4; count of bases not matched to a gene: 5. The CDR3 spells CASSRSGTETQYL. The CDR3 region has the DNA TGTGCCAGCAGCCGAAGCGGGACAGAGACCCAGTACCTC.

This chain uses TRBV24-1 with TRBJ2-1, with D unclear. Trimming removed 4 bases at V and 1 base at J, with 13 bases between. Germline lookup yields CDR1 KGHDR and CDR2 SFDVKD. The CDR3 totals 16 residues. CDR3 protein: CATSDPNHLSYNEQFF. CDR3 in DNA: TGTGCCACCAGTGACCCCAACCATCTTTCCTACAATGAGCAGTTCTTC.

This clonotype was detected ten times or more. This chain joins TRBV12-3 or TRBV12-4 and TRBJ2-1, with 9 bases matching TRBD1. V lost 6 bases, J lost 4 bases, and 7 bases stayed unmatched. The CDR3 loop spans 15 amino acids. CDR3 in amino acids: CASSSGTGPYNEQFF. The CDR3 nucleotides are TGTGCCAGCAGCTCCGGGACAGGGCCATACAATGAGCAGTTCTTC.

Concerning this clonotype: Because the CDR3 is missing its conserved closing phenylalanine or tryptophan, this is likely a read error. The rearrangement links TRBV28 to TRBJ2-3; 7 nucleotides line up with TRBD1. This CDR3 comprises 12 residues. Germline V CDR1 and CDR2: MDHEN, SYDVKM. The chain's CDR3 is CPGTDFTDTQYL. Written as DNA, the CDR3 is TGTCCCGGGACAGACTTCACAGATACGCAGTATTTA.

The chain uses TRBV28 and TRBJ2-1; TRBD2 matches 7 bases. CDR3 length: 11 residues. CDR1 MDHEN and CDR2 SYDVKM come from the germline V gene. The junction had 5 bases not matched to a gene; V was cut back by 5 bases and J by 13 bases. The CDR3 nucleotides are TGTGCCAGCAGTCTGGGGGGGAAACAGTTCTTC. Protein sequence: CASSLGGKQFF.

A word on this clonotype: A much larger clone sits a single nucleotide away, making a read error possible. The gene calls are TRBV29-1 and TRBJ2-3; 10 bases agree with TRBD1. This CDR3 is built from 14 residues. The germline CDR1 and CDR2 sequences are SQVTM and ANQGSEA. This chain's CDR3 is CRVSGTGASDTQYF. The CDR3 DNA reads TGCAGGGTTTCCGGGACAGGGGCGTCAGATACGCAGTATTTT.

Note on this clonotype: Here the CDR3 omits its conserved ending phenylalanine or tryptophan, so a read error is the likely source. The DNA is omitted, as the CDR3 cannot be located on it reliably, and the CDR3 follows TCRdb's listing. The chain is built from TRBV7-9 and TRBJ2-7; the table's D call, TRBD1, has no DNA check behind it. Germline loops: CDR1 SEHNR, CDR2 FQNEAQ (reference sequence). The CDR3 spans 14 amino acids, including both terminal residues. The CDR3 loop reads CASSLDWTGYLKYL.

The genes are TRBV11-2 and TRBJ2-1; the D is unclear. Per germline, CDR1 SGHAT and CDR2 FQNNGV. The CDR3 has 15 amino acids. Trimming pared 7 bases from V and 0 bases from J, leaving 13 bases between. The CDR3 spells CASTFRRISYNEQFF. The CDR3 nucleotides are TGTGCCAGCACCTTCCGGCGAATCTCCTACAATGAGCAGTTCTTC.

This clonotype was detected only once. The V call is TRBV28, the J call TRBJ1-4; TRBD1 matches 7 bases. Germline CDR1 and CDR2: MDHEN and SYDVKM. There are 16 residues in the CDR3. The V and J ends lost 4 bases and 3 bases, in that order; junction bases with no gene match: 8. For the CDR3, the DNA is TGTGCCAGCAGTTCACCCACGACAGGGCCTAATGAAAAACTGTTTTTT. Encoded protein: CASSSPTTGPNEKLFF.

The count of this clonotype is one. This likely comes from a read error, as the CDR3 has no conserved phenylalanine or tryptophan at its end. The DNA is left out, because the CDR3 cannot be placed on it with certainty; the CDR3 is given as TCRdb lists it. This rearrangement joins TRBV11-1 to TRBJ2-7; the DNA was not used to check the table's D call, TRBD1. CDR1 and CDR2 (germline): SGHAT, FQDESV (reference sequence). The CDR3 extends over 11 residues, inclusive of both ends. The CDR3 spells CASSSGPVPYI.

As concerns this clonotype: A read error may account for a junction end that differs from germline. V gene TRBV5-6 combines with J gene TRBJ1-6; maybe TRBD1 (6 bases). CDR3 length equals 16 residues. CDR1 is SGHDT, CDR2 YYEEEE, per germline. The CDR3 DNA sequence: TGTGCCAGCAGCAAGGGGGACATCTCCTATAATTCACCCTTCCATTTT. Its protein product is CASSKGDISYNSPFHF. Complete variable domain (other parts from reference TRBV5-6 and TRBJ1-6): DAGVTQSPTHLIKTRGQQVTLRCSPKSGHDTVSWYQQALGQGPQFIFQYYEEEERQRGNFPDRFSGHQFPNYSSELNVNALLLGDSALYLCASSKGDISYNSPFHFGNGTRLTVT.

For this clonotype: A much larger clone differs by one base, so this may be a read error. The chain is built from TRBV12-3 or TRBV12-4 and TRBJ1-1, with D perhaps TRBD1 (5 bases). The CDR3 runs 14 residues. CDR3: CVSSTGTVNTEAFF. As DNA, the CDR3 is TGTGTCAGCAGCACCGGGACGGTGAACACTGAAGCTTTCTTT.